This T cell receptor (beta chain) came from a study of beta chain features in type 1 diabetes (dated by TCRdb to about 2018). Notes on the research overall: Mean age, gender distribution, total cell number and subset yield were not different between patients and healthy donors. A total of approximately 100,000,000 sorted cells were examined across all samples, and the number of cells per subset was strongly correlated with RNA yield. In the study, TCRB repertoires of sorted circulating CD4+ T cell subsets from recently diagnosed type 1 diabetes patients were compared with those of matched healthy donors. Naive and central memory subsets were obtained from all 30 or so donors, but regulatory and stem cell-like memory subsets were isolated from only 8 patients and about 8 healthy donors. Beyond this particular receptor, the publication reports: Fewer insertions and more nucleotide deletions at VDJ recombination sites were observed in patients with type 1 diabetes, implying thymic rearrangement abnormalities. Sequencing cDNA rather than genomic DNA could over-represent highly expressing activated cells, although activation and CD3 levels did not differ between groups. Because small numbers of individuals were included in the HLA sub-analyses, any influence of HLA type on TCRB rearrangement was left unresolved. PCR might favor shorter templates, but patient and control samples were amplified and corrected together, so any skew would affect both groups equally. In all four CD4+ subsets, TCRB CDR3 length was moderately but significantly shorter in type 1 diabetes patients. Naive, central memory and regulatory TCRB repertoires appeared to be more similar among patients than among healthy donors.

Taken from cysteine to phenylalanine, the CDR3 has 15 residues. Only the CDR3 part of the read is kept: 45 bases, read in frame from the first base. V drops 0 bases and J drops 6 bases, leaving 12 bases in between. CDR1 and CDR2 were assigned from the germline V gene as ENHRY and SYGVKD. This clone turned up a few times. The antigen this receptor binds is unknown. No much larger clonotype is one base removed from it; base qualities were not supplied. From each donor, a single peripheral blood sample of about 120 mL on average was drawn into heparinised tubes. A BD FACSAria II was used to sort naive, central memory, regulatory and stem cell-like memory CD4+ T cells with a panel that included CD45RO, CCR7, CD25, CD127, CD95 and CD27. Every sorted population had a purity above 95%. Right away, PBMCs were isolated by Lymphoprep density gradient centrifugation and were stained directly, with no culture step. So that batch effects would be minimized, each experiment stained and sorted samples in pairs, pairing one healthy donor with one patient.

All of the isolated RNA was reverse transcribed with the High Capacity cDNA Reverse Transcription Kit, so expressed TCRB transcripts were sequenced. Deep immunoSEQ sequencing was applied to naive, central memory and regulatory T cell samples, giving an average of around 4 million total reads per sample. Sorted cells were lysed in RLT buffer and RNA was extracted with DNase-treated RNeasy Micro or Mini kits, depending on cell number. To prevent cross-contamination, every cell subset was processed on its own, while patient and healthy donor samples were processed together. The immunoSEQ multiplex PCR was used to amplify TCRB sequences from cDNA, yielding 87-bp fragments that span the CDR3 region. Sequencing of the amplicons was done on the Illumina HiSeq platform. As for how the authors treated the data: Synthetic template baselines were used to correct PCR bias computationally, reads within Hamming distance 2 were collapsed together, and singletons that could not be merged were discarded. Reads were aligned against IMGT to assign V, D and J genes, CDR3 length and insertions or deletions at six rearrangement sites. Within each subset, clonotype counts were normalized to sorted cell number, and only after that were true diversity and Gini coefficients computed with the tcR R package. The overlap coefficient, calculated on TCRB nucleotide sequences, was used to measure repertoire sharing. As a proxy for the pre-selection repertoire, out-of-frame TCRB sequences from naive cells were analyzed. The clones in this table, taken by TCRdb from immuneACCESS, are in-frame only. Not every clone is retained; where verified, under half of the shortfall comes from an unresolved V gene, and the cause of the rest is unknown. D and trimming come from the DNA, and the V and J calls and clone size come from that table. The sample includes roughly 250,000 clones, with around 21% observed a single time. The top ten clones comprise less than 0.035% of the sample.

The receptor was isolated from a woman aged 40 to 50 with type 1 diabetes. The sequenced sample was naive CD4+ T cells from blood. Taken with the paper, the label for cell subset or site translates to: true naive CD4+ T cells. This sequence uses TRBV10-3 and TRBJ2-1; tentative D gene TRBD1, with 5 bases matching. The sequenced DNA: TGTGCCATCAGTGAGTCTAAGGGGCAAGGCAATGAGCAGTTCTTC. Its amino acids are CAISESKGQGNEQFF.